This TCR beta chain was captured in a study of cytomegalovirus exposure and HLA in healthy donors (dated by TCRdb to the late 2010s). Background on the whole study: An earlier analysis of about 560 of the donors reported over 250 Gb of sequence data and 95 million to 130 million unique TCR beta sequences obtained from about 180 million T cells. An early release covering approximately 600 HLA-typed donors comprised approximately 300 gigabases of sequencing data and 65 million to 100 million unique TCR sequences. Of the roughly 420 genotyped donors, 81% were placed in the genetic ancestry cluster associated with self-reported Caucasian donors. The study aimed to test whether signatures of past pathogen exposure could be identified by cataloging public T cell receptors. The study profiled the T cell repertoires of 666 subjects by immunosequencing and related them to cytomegalovirus serostatus. In addition to the first cohort of roughly 670 subjects, a separate validation cohort of 130 or so different subjects was used. The study combined high-throughput TCR immunosequencing, statistical association of individual TCRs with disease status, and machine learning to predict cytomegalovirus infection status. To study patterns of TCR occurrence, a later analysis re-analyzed previously published TCR beta repertoires from 666 donors and added high-resolution HLA genotyping. In the later analysis, no new phenotypic data were used to find candidate immune exposures; instead, reliance was placed on TCR beta sequences and their occurrence across donors. In an earlier analysis of a few hundred of the donors, high-throughput TCR beta sequencing was used to judge whether each TCR beta V gene segment behaved as functional or pseudogenic. Alongside the repertoire data, information on donor age, sex, ethnicity and CMV serostatus was compiled. In a later genetic analysis, genome-wide SNP genotypes for about three fifths of the 666 donors were used, and that subset was treated as a discovery cohort. All discovery cohort repertoires had been generated on a single sequencing platform. Both class I and class II loci were covered by HLA typing, at four-digit resolution. The number of typed donors differed by locus: about 620-640 for A, B, C, DRB1 and DQB1; 522 for DQA1; about 600 for DPA1; and roughly 450 for DPB1. Four or five DR-DQ haplotypes were handled as single units for association and clustering because linkage in the cohort was strong. Across roughly 420 genotyped donors of the cohort, an average of about 250,000 unique TCR beta nucleotide sequences per donor were sequenced, and roughly 17% of those sequences were non-productive. What the work shows at the level of the full study, not this receptor alone: Because counts were too low, fewer than 20 rarely observed V segments, including chromosome 9 orphons, were excluded from the earlier analysis of some 540 of the donors. The authors suggested that the approach could potentially be extended to other disease states and immunological phenotypes. Most TCR sequences were seen in very few donors, while some public TCRs were found in many individuals. Linkage disequilibrium might explain the correlated functional status among segregating V segments, but an unknown experimental factor could not be ruled out. A total of 164 TCR beta chains were listed by the study as associated with cytomegalovirus. Because HLA typing was missing for some donors at each locus, association tests included only the typed subset. Roughly uniform sequencing depth across donors was assumed in presence/absence analyses, although this assumption may not hold. In a later analysis, HLA-associated TCR beta chains were found to be more clonally expanded and to have lower generation probabilities than equally common non-associated chains. In a later genetic analysis, fewer N-insertions in productive TCRs were reported among donors in an Asian-associated ancestry cluster than the roughly 700-donor mean. In a later analysis, TCR association rates were found to vary across HLA loci, with the most associated TCRs seen for DRB1 alleles and the fewest for HLA-C alleles. A cluster of highly shared sequence variants was judged likely to be a technical artifact of the sequencing pipeline. A few of the identified cytomegalovirus-associated TCR beta chains were confirmed in vitro to be specific for cytomegalovirus antigens. The classifier was reported to diagnose cytomegalovirus status with high specificity and sensitivity in both the original and validation cohorts. A later analysis reported that several top co-occurrence clusters appeared linked to parvovirus B19, influenza, CMV and Epstein-Barr virus. The cohort was sequenced for TCR beta chains only, and without alpha or paired-chain data the features that could be detected were limited. A later analysis found that most CMV-associated TCR beta chains appeared HLA-restricted, with HLA associations seemingly driven largely by CMV exposure. Immune exposure information for the cohort was limited to CMV serostatus. In an earlier analysis of 587 of the donors, most TCR beta V segments appeared in productive rearrangements about 87% or about 30% of the time, broadly matching IMGT annotations. V-gene and J-gene trimming of TCR beta chains was associated with a missense DCLRE1C variant in a later genetic analysis, and the association was replicated in an independent cohort. In a later analysis, over 15,000 TCR beta sequences were associated with specific HLA alleles at a false discovery rate of 0.05. A further reported finding was that TCR beta sequences accurately predicted the HLA-A and HLA-B alleles for most subjects in the first cohort. Assigning TCR associations to individual alleles was difficult when HLA alleles, especially DR and DQ, strongly co-occurred.

This clone has only a few counts. The target of this receptor is not known. No base quality values were provided; no much bigger clone lies one nucleotide off. The cohort was made up of roughly 670 healthy bone marrow donors. At the time of sampling, every cohort member was nominally healthy, though immune exposures that went unrecorded were likely present. The donor tested CMV seropositive, placing the donor among the 250 to 350 seropositive members of the cohort. Every donor gave a peripheral blood sample, and the peripheral blood mononuclear cells from that sample were used for TCR beta sequencing. Genomic DNA extraction from the blood cell samples was performed with the Qiagen DNeasy Blood Extraction Kit. Library prep was done by the immunoSEQ multiplex PCR assay. A mixture of 60 forward primers for TCR Vbeta segments and 13 reverse primers for TCR Jbeta segments was used in the multiplex PCR. Amplification of the CDR3 region of rearranged TCR beta genes was performed with a multiplex PCR assay on genomic DNA. The amplified TCR beta libraries were sequenced on the Illumina HiSeq System as 87-base-pair reads. The authors processed their data as follows. A later analysis tallied roughly 78 million unique TCR beta chains across the 666 repertoires, and approximately 11 million of those chains were shared by two or more donors. Raw reads were error-corrected and collapsed into unique sequences with a nearest-neighbor algorithm that merged closely related sequences to remove PCR and sequencing errors. To assign V, D and J gene segments, CDR3 sequences were aligned to IMGT reference sequences. For a sequence to be retained, at least a six-nucleotide match to both a V gene segment and a J gene segment was required. Rearrangements were called productive when the CDR3 lacked stop codons and stayed in frame with V and J; all others were non-productive. Following IMGT convention, CDR3 was defined as the stretch from the second conserved V-encoded cysteine to the conserved J-encoded phenylalanine. Sequences without an unambiguous match to a single V gene segment were excluded from the earlier analysis of over 500 of the donors. In an earlier analysis of some 590 of the donors, a V segment was called functional when productive rearrangements were above 56.7%, and segregating when the standard deviation between donors exceeded 5%. A statistical classification framework was built to diagnose cytomegalovirus status from the catalog of TCR beta chain sequences. In a later analysis, V and J genes were assigned by comparing TCR nucleotide sequences against IMGT/GENE-DB human TR gene sequences. A later analysis assigned CDR3 sequences and most-parsimonious VDJ recombination scenarios with the TCRdist pipeline. In a later analysis, each TCR beta chain was defined by its CDR3 amino acid sequence together with its V-gene family, and reads without a unique V-gene family were excluded. A later analysis removed 500 to 600 highly shared, low-generation-probability nucleotide sequences to deal with suspected cross-contamination and a sequencing artifact. In a later analysis, a clonal expansion index for each public chain was calculated from normalized within-repertoire ranks of inferred template counts. In a later analysis, generation probabilities were computed with a VDJ recombination model fitted to out-of-frame rearrangements, and the resulting probabilities were checked against IGoR. In a later analysis, hypergeometric tests were used to score TCR-TCR, TCR-HLA and TCR-CMV co-occurrence, with a repertoire-size bias correction applied to TCR pairs. False discovery rates were estimated in a later analysis by permuting HLA or CMV assignments 20 times. A later analysis grouped co-occurring TCRs with DBSCAN, adding TCRdist sequence similarity when clustering within HLA-allele-positive subsets. Repertoires with fewer than 30,000 or more than 120,000 public chains were left out of co-occurrence clustering, as were a handful of repertoires with anomalous nucleotide sharing. Imported from immuneACCESS, the table was reduced by TCRdb to in-frame sequences with V and J called. These copies leave out some clones; in studies compared against another copy, an unresolved V gene accounts for under half, and the cause of the remainder is not known. V and J calls and clone size are those listed in that table; D and trimming were worked out from the DNA. The sample table lists about 190,000 clones, about 77% of them with a count of one. Of the sample, approximately 4.8% falls within the top ten clones.

This TCR was recovered from a man aged 25-45 years in good health and CMV-seropositive. Sequenced input: PBMCs.

This receptor carries the CDR3 CASSSQGREQYF. The nucleotide sequence reads TGTGCCAGCAGTTCACAGGGTCGTGAGCAGTACTTC. Recombination connected TRBV27 to TRBJ2-7; the D gene is possibly TRBD1, with 6 bases matching. Based on the germline V gene (reference sequence), the CDR1 and CDR2 sequences are MNHEY and SMNVEV. The V and J ends are trimmed by 4 bases and 7 bases, leaving 11 bases between them. The CDR3 spans 12 residues, from the cysteine through the phenylalanine. This entry keeps only the CDR3 DNA: 36 bases, framed from base 1.